The sequence of this TCR beta chain was determined in a study of T cells in narcolepsy. Points from the study as a whole: No autoreactive T cell clone sequences appeared in some memory CD4+ repertoires. Comparing one patient's CSF and blood CD4+ clonotypes highlighted HCRT- and TRIB2-specific autoreactive clonotypes. Blood of same and different patients, but not healthy controls, reportedly held recurring autoreactive clonotypes.

Comments on this clone: Its antigen remains unidentified.

Measured with immunoSEQ multiplex PCR; TCRdb has only the in-frame clones, and not every one. This table holds 30,000 to 45,000 clones, over 75% found once. This CDR3 has 15 residues. Germline CDR1 and CDR2: LNHDA and SQIVND (reference sequence). V dropped 5 bases and J dropped 5; count of bases not matched to a gene: 9. The gene calls are TRBV19 and TRBJ1-5, with TRBD1 matching over 7 bases. The specimen was CD45RA- memory CD4+ T cells from PBMCs. The origin of this receptor is a human donor with narcolepsy. In nucleotides, the CDR3 is TGTGCCAGTAGTTCCCGGAGAGGGGGCGATCAGCCCCAGCATTTT. This gives the protein CASSSRRGGDQPQHF.